This TCR beta chain originates from a study of blood T cell repertoires in COVID-19. The wider study: The study drew acute and convalescent COVID-19 samples from the United States, Italy and Spain. The cDNA or gDNA used as material had been derived from T cells, B-cell-depleted T cells, or PBMCs.

The CDR3 sequence is 14 residues long. Germline V lookup: CDR1 GTSNPN, CDR2 SVGIG (reference sequence). With V trimmed by 3 bases and J by 6 bases, 5 bases remained unmatched. Authors' processing steps: Reference gene primer amplification yielded estimated nucleated cell counts. Measured with immunoSEQ multiplex PCR; TCRdb has only the in-frame clones, and not every one. V and J calls and clone size are copied from that table; D and trimming were computed from the DNA. Of roughly 56,000 clones in the sample, over 75% are singletons; the top ten hold 5.5% to 7.5%. Sequencing was performed on peripheral blood. This receptor was taken from a man between 45 and 60 years old with active COVID-19. J is TRBJ1-2 and V is TRBV30; 12 nucleotides line up with TRBD1. The CDR3 DNA sequence: TGTGCCTGGAGCGGCGGGACAGGGGGCCATGGCTACACCTTC. Translation gives CAWSGGTGGHGYTF.